One sample yielded the 5 T cell receptor beta chains listed below, sequenced in a study of T cell responses to AZD1222 COVID-19 vaccine. This table comes from immunoSEQ multiplex PCR, and its TCRdb copy is limited to in-frame clones, with some not included. The sample has over 120,000 clones, and its top ten clones hold about 2%. The source material was peripheral blood. These receptor sequences come from an adult in good health.

The CDR3 loop reads CASSQRLNSNQPQHF. Written as DNA, the CDR3 is TGCGCCAGCAGCCAACGGCTCAATAGCAATCAGCCCCAGCATTTT. This chain links TRBV4-1 with TRBJ1-5, with D uncertain. Germline V lookup: CDR1 MGHRA, CDR2 YSYEKL. The V end lost 2 bases, the J end lost 0 bases, and 8 bases lay between the germline ends. The CDR3 extends over 15 amino acids.

The chain has TRBV19 and TRBJ2-5; D is perhaps TRBD1 (5 bases). V dropped 4 bases and J dropped 2 bases, with 14 bases sitting between them. The germline V gene has CDR1 LNHDA and CDR2 SQIVND (reference sequence). The CDR3 runs to 15 residues. This CDR3 is CASSRQGSTQETQYF. CDR3 DNA: TGTGCCAGTAGTAGGCAGGGCTCTACACAAGAGACCCAGTACTTC.

The chain uses TRBV7-6 and TRBJ1-1, with 8 positions matching TRBD1. The CDR3 is 15 residues long. With 3 bases clipped from V and 1 base from J, the junction kept 4 bases outside the gene matches. The germline gives CDR1 SGHVS, CDR2 FNYEAQ. CDR3 loop: CASSFPQGENTEAFF. The CDR3 DNA follows: TGTGCCAGCAGCTTTCCACAGGGGGAGAACACTGAAGCTTTCTTT.

The V call is TRBV29-1, the J call TRBJ1-1, with TRBD1 matching over 8 bases. V lost 3 bases to trimming and J lost 0 bases; unmatched junction nucleotides: 15. This CDR3 region has 18 residues. CDR1 is SQVTM and CDR2 is ANQGSEA in the germline V gene. CDR3 amino acids: CSVDRFGRGQGMNTEAFF. CDR3 sequence (DNA): TGCAGCGTTGACAGGTTCGGCAGGGGGCAGGGGATGAACACTGAAGCTTTCTTT.

The chain employs TRBV5-1 and TRBJ2-7; D is unresolved. The germline V gene encodes CDR1 SGHRS and CDR2 YFSETQ. The CDR3 has 14 amino acids. V was cut by 1 base and J by 4 bases, with 12 bases left in between. The chain's CDR3 is CASSLSHSRYEQYF. The DNA for the CDR3 is TGCGCCAGCAGCTTGAGTCATAGTCGATACGAGCAGTACTTC.